This TCR beta chain derives from a study of T cells in Graves' hyperthyroidism and ophthalmopathy. Fresh peripheral blood, 10 ml, yielded the PBMCs. The junction had 8 bases not matched to a gene; V was cut back by 3 bases and J by 5 bases. There are 14 residues in the CDR3. Germline-derived CDR1 and CDR2 are DFQATT and SNEGSKA (reference sequence). In this sample, this clonotype turned up many times. RNA transcripts gave rise to amplified TCR beta CDR3 regions. The HTBI set primed first-round TCR CDR3 RT-PCR. MiXCR was run by TCRdb on the multiplex PCR reads, yielding one entry per CDR3 protein. The profile shows 640,000 or so distinct CDR3 sequences, approximately 15% of them singletons.

Sequencing was done on a sample of blood. This receptor was obtained from a young woman with Graves' ophthalmopathy. This rearrangement joins TRBV20-1 to TRBJ2-7, with 9 bases aligning to TRBD2. CDR3 amino acids: CSARSAGGVNEQYF. Here the CDR3 DNA reads TGCAGTGCTAGGTCAGCGGGAGGTGTTAACGAGCAGTACTTC.